These T cell receptor beta chains were read from a single sample in a study of beta chain features in type 1 diabetes. The repertoire was sequenced with immunoSEQ multiplex PCR; TCRdb's copy has only in-frame clones and lacks some. Counted here are fewer than 250,000 clones, 13% to 15% occurring once; the ten biggest clones make up about 0.026%. The sequenced sample consisted of naive CD4+ T cells from blood. These receptors came from a woman in her thirties or forties in good health. Both conserved end residues are part of each CDR3. The order of the fields is V gene, clone size, CDR3 protein. Some rows have no size entry. The others give once, few or many, or a class for an expanded clone.

>TRBV5-1|-
CASSLGQLNEKLFF
>TRBV5-1|-
CASSLGLRGRGSGANVLTF
>TRBV5-1|-
CASSLVASGLPTEAFF
>TRBV11-3|few
CASSPRLSGTYNEQFF
>TRBV10-3|many
CAISERGIVPLHF
>TRBV5-1|-
CASSAGGTSGGQDTQYF
>TRBV7-9|few
CASSSRQLHNEQFF
>TRBV9|-
CASSFRPGTSTNEQFF
>TRBV18|few
CASSPAGHLPIYEQYF
>TRBV5-4|few
CASSEGLAGLETQYF
>TRBV9|-
CASSVQPQGHTEAFF
>TRBV5-4|few
CASSLRTSASTDTQYF
>TRBV6-6|-
CASSSNRGMRYEQYF
>TRBV5-1|few
CASSSRGGASYEQYF
>TRBV28|few
CASSSPPGWQPQHF
>TRBV19|few
CASSKRGQIYNEQFF
>TRBV7-9|many
CASSQGQNTEAFF
>TRBV29-1|-
CSVGDRVETQYF
>TRBV6-5|-
CASRQRNEQFF
>TRBV6-1|few
CASSEAFWEDYGYTF
>TRBV7-9|few
CASSFSPWQSSYEQYF
>TRBV7-9|many
CASSLLGTVSEQYF
>TRBV15|few
CATSRDRDRVYF
>TRBV5-1|few
CASTGQGRYGYTF
>TRBV2|-
CASSESTGNNYGYTF
>TRBV19|few
CASSVGTGDEYF
>TRBV2|few
CASSAPGVGNEKLFF